Each of the 16 T cell receptor beta chains below was sequenced from the same sample in a study of spatial heterogeneity in lung cancer. TCRdb reprocessed the 5' RACE reads with MiXCR, giving one entry per CDR3 protein. Among roughly 80,000 distinct CDR3 sequences listed, about 12% were seen once. Time point given: sample taken at primary tumor resection. Whole RNA came from tumor, nontumor lung or frozen PBMC and was sequenced without being sorted. This material consisted of PBMCs, taken at surgery. All receptors come from a male donor with early-stage non-small cell lung cancer.

This clonotype occurred a few times. The chain carries TRBV29-1 and TRBJ1-1; tentative D call: TRBD1 (6 bases). CDR3 length: 12 amino acids. Germline CDR1 is SQVTM and CDR2 is ANQGSEA. In DNA form, the CDR3 reads TGCAGGCTTGGGGGGCGGGGGACTGAAGCTTTCTTT. Translation gives CRLGGRGTEAFF. The whole variable domain, filled in from reference TRBV29-1 and TRBJ1-1, reads SAVISQKPSRDICQRGTSLTIQCQVDSQVTMMFWYRQQPGQSLTLIATANQGSEATYESGFVIDKFPISRPNLTFSTLTVSNMSPEDSSIYLCRLGGRGTEAFFGQGTRLTVV.

This clonotype came up a few times. V is TRBV29-1 and J is TRBJ2-7; tentatively, D is TRBD1 (5 bases). In germline, CDR1 is SQVTM, CDR2 ANQGSEA. The V end was cut by 0 bases, the J end by 6 bases, with 9 bases between. This CDR3 spans 12 amino acids. DNA for the CDR3: TGCAGCGTTGAAGAAGGGGTTGGCGAGCAGTACTTC. This translates into CSVEEGVGEQYF.

The table lists this clonotype with a few counts. The rearrangement uses TRBV29-1 and TRBJ1-2; perhaps TRBD1 as D (5 bases). Germline V gene lookup returns CDR1 SQVTM and CDR2 ANQGSEA. The CDR3 runs 11 residues. Trimming cost V 3 bases and J 8 bases, with 10 bases left between them. CDR3: CSVEWGDGYTF. The CDR3 coding sequence is TGCAGCGTTGAGTGGGGGGACGGCTACACCTTC.

V usage is TRBV27 and J usage is TRBJ1-5; no clear D gene. CDR3 length: 14 amino acids. Germline CDR1 MNHEY, CDR2 SMNVEV (reference sequence). Trimming cost V 3 bases and J 0 bases, with 6 bases left between them. The DNA of the CDR3 is TGTGCCAGCAGTTTGGGATATAGCAATCAGCCCCAGCATTTT. Translation: CASSLGYSNQPQHF.

The chain combines TRBV7-2 with TRBJ2-1; 10 bases are a match to TRBD2. Germline assignment: CDR1 SGHTA and CDR2 FQGNSA. The CDR3 has 15 residues. Germline trimming cut 0 bases from V and 4 bases from J; bases unmatched to any gene: 0. The CDR3 bases are TGTGCCAGCAGCTTAGCGACTAGCGGGTACAATGAGCAGTTCTTC. Translating gives CASSLATSGYNEQFF. Drawing the rest from reference TRBV7-2 and TRBJ2-1, the complete variable domain is GAGVSQSPSNKVTEKGKDVELRCDPISGHTALYWYRQSLGQGLEFLIYFQGNSAPDKSGLPSDRFSAERTGGSVSTLTIQRTQQEDSAVYLCASSLATSGYNEQFFGPGTRLTVL.

This clonotype has a count of ten or more. The rearrangement uses TRBV5-1 and TRBJ1-2, with TRBD1 identical over 7 bases. Germline CDR1 reads SGHRS; CDR2 reads YFSETQ. With V trimmed by 0 bases and J by 7 bases, 12 bases remained unmatched. There are 16 residues in the CDR3. As DNA, the CDR3 is TGCGCCAGCAGCTTGGCCGAAAGGACAGGCCCCGGTGGCTACACCTTC. This gives the protein CASSLAERTGPGGYTF.

This clonotype occurred a few times. The chain has TRBV28 and TRBJ2-3; D tentatively fits TRBD1 or TRBD2 (5 bases each). There are 15 residues in the CDR3. Germline CDR1 is MDHEN and CDR2 is SYDVKM. V was trimmed by 3 bases and J by 0 bases, leaving 10 bases between them. The CDR3 DNA follows: TGTGCCAGCAGTTTTGGCAGGGACAGCACAGATACGCAGTATTTT. Translated, it gives CASSFGRDSTDTQYF. The variable domain in full, completed from reference TRBV28 and TRBJ2-3, reads DVKVTQSSRYLVKRTGEKVFLECVQDMDHENMFWYRQDPGLGLRLIYFSYDVKMKEKGDIPEGYSVSREKKERFSLILESASTNQTSMYLCASSFGRDSTDTQYFGPGTRLTVL.

This clonotype turned up a few times. The J gene is TRBJ2-1, the V gene TRBV5-1; 10 nucleotides align to TRBD2. The CDR3 consists of 22 residues. The germline gives CDR1 SGHRS, CDR2 YFSETQ. V shed 3 bases, J shed 1 base, and the junction held 22 bases outside the gene matches. The CDR3 DNA follows: TGCGCCAGCAGCTCCCCCGACAGGGCGGAATTAGCGGGAGGCAGTTCCTACAATGAGCAGTTCTTC. Translating it yields CASSSPDRAELAGGSSYNEQFF.

This clonotype was seen ten or more times. The chain links TRBV15 to TRBJ1-6; D perhaps matches TRBD1 (6 bases). V dropped 0 bases and J dropped 9 bases, with 12 bases sitting between them. Germline assignment: CDR1 LNHNV and CDR2 YYDKDF (reference sequence). This CDR3 comprises 15 residues. The CDR3 coding sequence is TGTGCCACCAGCAGAGATCCGGGGGCGGCTTCACCCCTCCACTTT. This gives the protein CATSRDPGAASPLHF.

This clonotype was recorded many times. The chain is built from TRBV18 and TRBJ2-7, with D uncertain. The CDR3 covers 18 residues. CDR1 is KGHSH and CDR2 is LQKENI in the germline V gene. Deletions cut 3 bases from V and 3 bases from J, with 24 bases between. The chain's CDR3 is CASSPRAMDTLGYYEQYF. DNA of the CDR3: TGTGCCAGCTCACCGCGAGCAATGGATACCTTGGGGTACTACGAGCAGTACTTC.

Regarding this clonotype: A clone one base away is much larger, so this may be a read error. The chain carries TRBV7-9 and TRBJ1-1, with D tentatively TRBD1 (5 bases). Germline V gene data show CDR1 as SEHNR and CDR2 as FQNEAQ (reference sequence). The CDR3 is 17 amino acids. Trimming removed 2 bases from V and 1 base from J, with 17 bases in between. CDR3 sequence (DNA): TGTGCCAGCAGCTTAAAGGGTTGGGGCGAACCGAACACTGAAGCTTTCTTT. Translated, it gives CASSLKGWGEPNTEAFF.

This clonotype was seen a few times. This rearrangement joins TRBV30 to TRBJ1-4, with a possible D match to TRBD1 (5 bases). The CDR3 covers 15 residues. Trimming removed 3 bases from V and 7 bases from J, with 18 bases in between. Germline lookup yields CDR1 GTSNPN and CDR2 SVGIG (reference sequence). CDR3 nucleotides: TGTGCCTGGAGGTGGGGGGACGCCGGAGGTGAAAAACTGTTTTTT. Its protein product is CAWRWGDAGGEKLFF.

This chain joins TRBV3-1 and TRBJ1-3; D not resolved. CDR1 LGHDT and CDR2 YNNKEL come from the germline V gene (reference sequence). CDR3 length: 14 amino acids. V was clipped by 4 bases and J by 2 bases, with 9 bases between them. CDR3 protein: CASSLTEAGNTIYF. Here the CDR3 DNA reads TGTGCCAGCAGCCTGACGGAGGCTGGAAACACCATATATTTT.

This clonotype appeared a few times. The genes are TRBV20-1 and TRBJ2-1; D not resolved. The CDR3 has 10 amino acids. V lost 3 bases and J lost 7, with 4 bases in between. Looked up from germline, CDR1 is DFQATT and CDR2 is SNEGSKA (reference sequence). The CDR3 spells CSASLNEQFF. In nucleotides, the CDR3 is TGCAGTGCTAGTCTTAATGAGCAGTTCTTC.

This clonotype was detected many times. V and J are TRBV9 and TRBJ1-1; maybe TRBD1 (5 bases). The CDR3 spans 14 residues. V was shortened by 0 bases and J by 0 bases, with 6 bases between the two germline ends. Per germline, CDR1 SGDLS and CDR2 YYNGEE. The DNA for the CDR3 is TGTGCCAGCAGCGTAGAAGGGGTGAACACTGAAGCTTTCTTT. Protein: CASSVEGVNTEAFF.

This clonotype was seen only a few times. In DNA form, the CDR3 reads TGTGCCAGCAGTTTCGGACGGAGTCAGCCCCAGCATTTT. Translating it yields CASSFGRSQPQHF. The gene calls are TRBV12-3 or TRBV12-4 and TRBJ1-5; D not certain. Trimming took off 3 bases at V and 6 bases at J, with 9 bases between the two ends. The CDR3 consists of 13 residues.